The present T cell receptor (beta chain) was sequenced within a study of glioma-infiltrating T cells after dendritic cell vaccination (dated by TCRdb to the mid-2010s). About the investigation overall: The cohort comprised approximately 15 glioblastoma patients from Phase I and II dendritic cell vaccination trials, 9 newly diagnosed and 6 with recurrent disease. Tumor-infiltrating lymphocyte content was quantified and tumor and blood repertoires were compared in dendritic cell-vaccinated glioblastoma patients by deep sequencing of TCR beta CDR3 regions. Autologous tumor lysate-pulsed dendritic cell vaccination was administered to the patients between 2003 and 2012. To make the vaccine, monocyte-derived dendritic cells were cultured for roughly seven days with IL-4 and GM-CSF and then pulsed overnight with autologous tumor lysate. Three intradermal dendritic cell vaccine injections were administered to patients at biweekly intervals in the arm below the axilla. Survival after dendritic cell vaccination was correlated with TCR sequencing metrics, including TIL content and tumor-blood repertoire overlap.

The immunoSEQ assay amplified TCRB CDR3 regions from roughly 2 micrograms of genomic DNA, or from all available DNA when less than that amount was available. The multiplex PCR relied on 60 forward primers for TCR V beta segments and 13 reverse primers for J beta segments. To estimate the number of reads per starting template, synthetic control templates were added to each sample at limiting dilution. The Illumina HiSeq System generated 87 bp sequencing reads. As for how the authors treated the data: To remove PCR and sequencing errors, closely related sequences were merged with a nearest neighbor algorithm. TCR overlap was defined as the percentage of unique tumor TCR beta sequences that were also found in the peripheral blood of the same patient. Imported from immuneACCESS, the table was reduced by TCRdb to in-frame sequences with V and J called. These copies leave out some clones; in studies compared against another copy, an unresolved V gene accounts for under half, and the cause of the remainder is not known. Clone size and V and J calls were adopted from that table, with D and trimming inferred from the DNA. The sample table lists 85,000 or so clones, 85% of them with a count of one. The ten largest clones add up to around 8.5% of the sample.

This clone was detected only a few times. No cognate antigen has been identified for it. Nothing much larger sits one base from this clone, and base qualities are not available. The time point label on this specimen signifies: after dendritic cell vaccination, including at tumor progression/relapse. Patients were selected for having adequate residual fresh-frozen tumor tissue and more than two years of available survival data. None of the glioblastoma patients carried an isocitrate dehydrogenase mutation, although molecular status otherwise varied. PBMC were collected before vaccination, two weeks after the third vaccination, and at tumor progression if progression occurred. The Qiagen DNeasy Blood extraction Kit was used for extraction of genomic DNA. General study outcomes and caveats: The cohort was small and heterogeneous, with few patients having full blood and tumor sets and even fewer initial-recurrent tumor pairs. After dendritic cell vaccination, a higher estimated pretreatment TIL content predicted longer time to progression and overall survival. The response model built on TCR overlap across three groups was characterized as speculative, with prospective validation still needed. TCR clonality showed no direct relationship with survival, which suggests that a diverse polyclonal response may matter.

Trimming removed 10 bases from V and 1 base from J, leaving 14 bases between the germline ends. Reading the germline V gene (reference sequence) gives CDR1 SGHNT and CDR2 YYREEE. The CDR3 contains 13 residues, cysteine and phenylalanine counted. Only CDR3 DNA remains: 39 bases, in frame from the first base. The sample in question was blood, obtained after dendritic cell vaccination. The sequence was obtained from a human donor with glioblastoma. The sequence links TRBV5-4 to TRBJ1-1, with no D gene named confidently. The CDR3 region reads CALGQRGNTEAFF. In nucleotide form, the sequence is TGTGCCCTCGGCCAGAGAGGGAACACTGAAGCTTTCTTT. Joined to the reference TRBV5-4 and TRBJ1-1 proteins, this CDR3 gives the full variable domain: ETGVTQSPTHLIKTRGQQVTLRCSSQSGHNTVSWYQQALGQGPQFIFQYYREEENGRGNFPPRFSGLQFPNYSSELNVNALELDDSALYLCALGQRGNTEAFFGQGTRLTVV.